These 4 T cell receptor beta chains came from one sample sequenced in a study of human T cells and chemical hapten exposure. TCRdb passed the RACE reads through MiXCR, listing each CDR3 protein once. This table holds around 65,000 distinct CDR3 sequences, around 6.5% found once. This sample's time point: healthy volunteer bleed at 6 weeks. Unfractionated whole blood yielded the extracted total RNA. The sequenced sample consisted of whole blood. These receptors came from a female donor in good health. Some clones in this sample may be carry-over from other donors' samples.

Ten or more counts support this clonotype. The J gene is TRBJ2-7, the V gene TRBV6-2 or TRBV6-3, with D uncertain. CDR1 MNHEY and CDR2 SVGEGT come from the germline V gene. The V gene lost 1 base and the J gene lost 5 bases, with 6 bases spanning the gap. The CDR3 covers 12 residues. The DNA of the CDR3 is TGTGCCAGCAGTTACTACTCGGACGAGCAGTACTTC. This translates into CASSYYSDEQYF.

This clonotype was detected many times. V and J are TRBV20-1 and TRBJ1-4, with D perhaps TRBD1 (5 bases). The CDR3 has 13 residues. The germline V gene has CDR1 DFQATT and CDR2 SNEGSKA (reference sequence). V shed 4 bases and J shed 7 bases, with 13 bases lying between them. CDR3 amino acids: CSAKQANSEKLFF. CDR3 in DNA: TGCAGTGCTAAACAGGCAAATAGTGAAAAACTGTTTTTT.

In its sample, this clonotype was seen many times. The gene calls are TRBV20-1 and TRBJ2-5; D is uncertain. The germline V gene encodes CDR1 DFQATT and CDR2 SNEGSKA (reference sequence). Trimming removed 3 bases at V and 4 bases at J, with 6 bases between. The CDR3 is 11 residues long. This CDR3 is CSARLRETQYF. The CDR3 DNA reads TGCAGTGCTAGGCTCCGAGAGACCCAGTACTTC.

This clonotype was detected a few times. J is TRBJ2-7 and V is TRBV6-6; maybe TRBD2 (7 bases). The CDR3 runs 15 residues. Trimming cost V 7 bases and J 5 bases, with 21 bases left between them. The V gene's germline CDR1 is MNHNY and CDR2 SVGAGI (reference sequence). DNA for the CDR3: TGTGCCAGCACCCCAAGGGGGAGGGGTGGGGACGAGCAGTACTTC. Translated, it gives CASTPRGRGGDEQYF.